These T cell receptor beta chains were read from a single sample in a study of shared clonotypes between healthy human individuals. Clones were sequenced by immunoSEQ multiplex PCR, and TCRdb holds only the in-frame ones, with some missing. The sample holds hundreds of thousands of clones, around 90% seen once. The sequenced material came from naive CD8+ T cells sorted from blood. The receptors derive from a man between 25 and 39 years old in good health. CDR3s include the opening cysteine and the closing phenylalanine or tryptophan. Each record gives: J gene, clone size, V gene, D gene, CDR3 protein, CDR3 DNA. D genes are given only for firm matches. Clone size is shown for a subset of rows, as once, few, many or a class of expanded clone.

TRBJ1-2 | NA | TRBV11-2 | NA | CASSPSPAGPANYGYTF | TGTGCCAGCAGCCCCTCTCCAGCAGGTCCAGCTAACTATGGCTACACCTTC
TRBJ1-2 | NA | TRBV9 | NA | CASSPNPGGYTF | TGTGCCAGCAGCCCCAATCCCGGAGGCTACACCTTC
TRBJ2-5 | NA | TRBV7-9 | NA | CASSDPDPPTSLTQYF | TGTGCCAGCAGCGACCCCGACCCACCTACCAGTTTGACCCAGTACTTC
TRBJ1-4 | once | TRBV6-1 | TRBD1 | CASSEYGTGNEKLFF | TGTGCCAGCAGTGAATATGGGACAGGGAATGAAAAACTGTTTTTT
TRBJ2-7 | NA | TRBV7-2 | NA | CASSILDSYEQYF | TGTGCCAGCAGCATACTGGACTCCTACGAGCAGTACTTC
TRBJ2-6 | NA | TRBV7-9 | NA | CASSSVSPGANVLTF | TGTGCCAGCAGCTCGGTGTCTCCTGGGGCCAACGTCCTGACTTTC
TRBJ2-1 | NA | TRBV9 | NA | CASSATLGTRYYNEQFF | TGTGCCAGCAGCGCGACCCTTGGGACAAGATACTACAATGAGCAGTTCTTC
TRBJ2-5 | NA | TRBV28 | TRBD2 | CASSLGQGGLAGRFDGHQQTQYF | TGTGCCAGCAGTTTGGGGCAGGGAGGCCTAGCGGGACGATTCGATGGACACCAACAGACCCAGTACTTC
TRBJ2-1 | NA | TRBV7-7 | NA | CASSVNEQFF | TGTGCTTCTTCGGTCAATGAGCAGTTCTTC
TRBJ1-1 | NA | TRBV5-6 | NA | CASSGGQNTEAFF | TGTGCCAGCAGCGGGGGACAGAACACTGAAGCTTTCTTT
TRBJ2-5 | NA | TRBV28 | NA | CASSFFRETQYF | TGTGCCAGCAGTTTTTTCCGAGAGACCCAGTACTTC
TRBJ1-3 | NA | TRBV7-9 | TRBD1 | CASSGLDRDRDTGNTIYF | TGTGCCAGCAGCGGACTCGACCGGGACAGGGATACGGGAAACACCATATATTTT
TRBJ2-7 | NA | TRBV6-5 | NA | CASGRYEQYF | TGTGCCAGCGGGCGGTACGAGCAGTACTTC
TRBJ2-2 | NA | TRBV9 | NA | CASSESEGIPGELFF | TGTGCCAGCAGCGAGAGCGAAGGGATCCCCGGGGAGCTGTTTTTT
TRBJ2-6 | once | TRBV27 | NA | CASSLTNGANVLTF | TGTGCCAGCAGTCTCACGAATGGGGCCAACGTCCTGACTTTC